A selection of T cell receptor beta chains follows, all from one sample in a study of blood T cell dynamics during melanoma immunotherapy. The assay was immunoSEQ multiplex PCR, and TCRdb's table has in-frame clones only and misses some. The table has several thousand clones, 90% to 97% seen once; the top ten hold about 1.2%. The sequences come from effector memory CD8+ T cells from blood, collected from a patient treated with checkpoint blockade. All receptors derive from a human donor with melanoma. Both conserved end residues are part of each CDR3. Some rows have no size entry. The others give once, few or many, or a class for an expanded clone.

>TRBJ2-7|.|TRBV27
CASSLLGQSYEQYF
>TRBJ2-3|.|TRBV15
CATSNRNPRVVKDTQYF
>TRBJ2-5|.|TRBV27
CASSLLVAGRQETQYF
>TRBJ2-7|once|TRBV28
CASSLLATGELSYEQYF
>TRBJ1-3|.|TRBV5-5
CASSLGGNSGNTIYF
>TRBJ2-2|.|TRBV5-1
CASTSSGSETGELFF
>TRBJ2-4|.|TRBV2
CASRGGSNIQYF
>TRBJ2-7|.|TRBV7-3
CASSKWGGSDEQYF
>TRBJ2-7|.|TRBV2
CASSEPLDSLETTYEQYF
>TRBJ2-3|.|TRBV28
CASSPPYPGLGSDTQYF
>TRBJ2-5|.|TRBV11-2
CASSFSMRPTGREPETQYF
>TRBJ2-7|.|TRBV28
CASRLRVSGSHEQYF
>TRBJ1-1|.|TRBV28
CASSRMNTEAFF
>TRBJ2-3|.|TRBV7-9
CASSSGLADYSLDTQYF
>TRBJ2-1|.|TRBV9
CASSGVGEQFF
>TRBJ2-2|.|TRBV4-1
CASRWANTGELFF
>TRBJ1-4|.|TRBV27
CASSFGNRLTNEKLFF
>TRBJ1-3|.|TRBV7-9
CASSLGWRNTIYF
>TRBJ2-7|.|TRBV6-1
CASSWTRVSSYEQYF
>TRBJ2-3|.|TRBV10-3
CAITGTSGMDTQYF
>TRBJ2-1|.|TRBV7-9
CASSSSSGFNYNEQFF